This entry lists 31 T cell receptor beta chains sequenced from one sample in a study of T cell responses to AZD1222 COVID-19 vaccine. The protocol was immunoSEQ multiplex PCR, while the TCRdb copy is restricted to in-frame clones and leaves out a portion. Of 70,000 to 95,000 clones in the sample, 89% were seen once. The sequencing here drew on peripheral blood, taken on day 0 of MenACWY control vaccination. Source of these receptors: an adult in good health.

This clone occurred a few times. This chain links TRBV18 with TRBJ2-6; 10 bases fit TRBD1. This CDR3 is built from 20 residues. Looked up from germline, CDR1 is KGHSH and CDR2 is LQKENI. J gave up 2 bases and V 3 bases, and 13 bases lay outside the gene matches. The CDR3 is CASSPRQGAGIGAGANVLTF. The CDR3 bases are TGTGCCAGCTCACCGCGACAGGGGGCGGGCATCGGCGCTGGGGCCAACGTCCTGACTTTC.

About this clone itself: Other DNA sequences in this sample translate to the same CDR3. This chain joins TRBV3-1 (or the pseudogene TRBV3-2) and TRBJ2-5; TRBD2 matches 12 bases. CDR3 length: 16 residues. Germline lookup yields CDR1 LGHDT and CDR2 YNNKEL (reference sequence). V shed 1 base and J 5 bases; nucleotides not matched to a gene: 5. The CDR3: CASSQGLAGGLETQYF. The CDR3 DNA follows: TGTGCCAGCAGCCAAGGTCTAGCGGGGGGGCTGGAGACCCAGTACTTC.

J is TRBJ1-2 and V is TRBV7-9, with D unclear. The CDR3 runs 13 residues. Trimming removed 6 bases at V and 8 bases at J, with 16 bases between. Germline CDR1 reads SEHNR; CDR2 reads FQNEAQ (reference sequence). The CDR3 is CASRRTADVGYTF. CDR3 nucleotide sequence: TGTGCCAGCAGACGGACGGCTGACGTGGGCTACACCTTC.

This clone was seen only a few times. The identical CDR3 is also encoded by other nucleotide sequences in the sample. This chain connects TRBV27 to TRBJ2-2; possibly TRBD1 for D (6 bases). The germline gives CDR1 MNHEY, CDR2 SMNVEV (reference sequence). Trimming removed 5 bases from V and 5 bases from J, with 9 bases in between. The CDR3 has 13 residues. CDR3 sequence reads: CASSLGQTGELFF. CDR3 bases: TGTGCCAGCAGTCTTGGACAGACCGGGGAGCTGTTTTTT.

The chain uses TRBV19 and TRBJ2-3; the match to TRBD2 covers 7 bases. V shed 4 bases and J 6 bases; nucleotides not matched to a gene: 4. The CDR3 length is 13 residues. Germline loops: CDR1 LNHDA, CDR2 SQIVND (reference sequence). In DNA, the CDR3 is TGTGCCAGTAGTAGGGAGGGAACGGATACGCAGTATTTT. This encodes CASSREGTDTQYF. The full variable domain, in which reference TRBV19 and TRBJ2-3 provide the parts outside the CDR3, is DGGITQSPKYLFRKEGQNVTLSCEQNLNHDAMYWYRQDPGQGLRLIYYSQIVNDFQKGDIAEGYSVSREKKESFPLTVTSAQKNPTAFYLCASSREGTDTQYFGPGTRLTVL.

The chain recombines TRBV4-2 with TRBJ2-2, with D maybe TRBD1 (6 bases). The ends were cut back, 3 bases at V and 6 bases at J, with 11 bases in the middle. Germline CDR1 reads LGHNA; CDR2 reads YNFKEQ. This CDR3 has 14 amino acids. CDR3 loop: CASSQYRVAGELFF. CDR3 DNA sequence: TGTGCCAGCAGCCAGTACAGGGTAGCCGGGGAGCTGTTTTTT.

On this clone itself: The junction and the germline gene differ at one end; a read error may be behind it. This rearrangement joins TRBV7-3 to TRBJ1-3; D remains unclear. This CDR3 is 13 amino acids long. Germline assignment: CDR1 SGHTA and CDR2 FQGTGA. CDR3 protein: CASSVTQGNTIYF. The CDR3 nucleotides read TGTGCCAGCAGCGTAACCCAGGGAAACACCATATATTTT.

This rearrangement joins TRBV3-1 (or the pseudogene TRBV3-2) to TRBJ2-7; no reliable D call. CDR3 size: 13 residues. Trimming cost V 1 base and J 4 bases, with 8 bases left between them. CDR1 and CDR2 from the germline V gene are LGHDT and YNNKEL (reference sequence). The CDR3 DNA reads TGTGCCAGCAGCCAAGGGAGAGATTACGAGCAGTACTTC. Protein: CASSQGRDYEQYF.

The CDR3 reads CASRLRDRNTGELFF. The CDR3 nucleotides read TGTGCCAGCAGGCTCCGGGACAGGAACACCGGGGAGCTGTTTTTT. This chain links TRBV28 with TRBJ2-2, with 7 bases aligning to TRBD1. The CDR3 is 15 amino acids. The trim removed 6 bases at V and 1 base at J, leaving 5 bases unmatched. CDR1 is MDHEN, CDR2 SYDVKM, per germline.

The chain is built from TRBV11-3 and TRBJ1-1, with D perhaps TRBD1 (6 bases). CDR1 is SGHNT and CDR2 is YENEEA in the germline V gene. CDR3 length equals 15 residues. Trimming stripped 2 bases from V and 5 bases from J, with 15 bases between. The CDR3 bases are TGTGCCAGCAGCTTAAGACCGGGGGGGCGAACTGAAGCTTTCTTT. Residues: CASSLRPGGRTEAFF.

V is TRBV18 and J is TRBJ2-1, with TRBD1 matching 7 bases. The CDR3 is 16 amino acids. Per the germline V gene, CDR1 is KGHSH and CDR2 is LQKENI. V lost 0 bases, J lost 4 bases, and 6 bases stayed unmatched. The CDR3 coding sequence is TGTGCCAGCTCACCACCCGGGACAGAAGCATACAATGAGCAGTTCTTC. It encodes CASSPPGTEAYNEQFF.

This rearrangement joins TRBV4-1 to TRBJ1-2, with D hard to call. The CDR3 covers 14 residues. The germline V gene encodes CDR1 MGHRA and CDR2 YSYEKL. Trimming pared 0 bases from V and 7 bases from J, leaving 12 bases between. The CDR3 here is CASSQDTLPGGYTF. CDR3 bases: TGCGCCAGCAGCCAAGACACTCTTCCAGGTGGCTACACCTTC.

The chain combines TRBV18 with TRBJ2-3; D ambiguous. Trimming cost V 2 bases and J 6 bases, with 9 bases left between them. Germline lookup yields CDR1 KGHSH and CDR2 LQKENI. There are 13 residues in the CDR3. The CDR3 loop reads CASSPGIMDTQYF. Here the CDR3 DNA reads TGTGCCAGCTCACCAGGGATTATGGATACGCAGTATTTT.

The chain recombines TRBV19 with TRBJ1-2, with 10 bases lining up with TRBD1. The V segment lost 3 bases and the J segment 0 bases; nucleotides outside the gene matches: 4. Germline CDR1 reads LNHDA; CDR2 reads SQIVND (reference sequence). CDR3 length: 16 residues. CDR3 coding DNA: TGTGCCAGTAGTATTACCGGACAGGGGGCTAACTATGGCTACACCTTC. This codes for CASSITGQGANYGYTF.

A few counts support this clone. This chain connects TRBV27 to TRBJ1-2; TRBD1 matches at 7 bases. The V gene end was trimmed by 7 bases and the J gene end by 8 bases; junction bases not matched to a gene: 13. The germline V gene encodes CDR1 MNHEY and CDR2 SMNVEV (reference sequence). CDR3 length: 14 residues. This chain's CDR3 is CASTSLEGARGYTF. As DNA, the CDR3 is TGTGCCAGCACCAGCCTCGAGGGGGCGAGAGGCTACACCTTC.

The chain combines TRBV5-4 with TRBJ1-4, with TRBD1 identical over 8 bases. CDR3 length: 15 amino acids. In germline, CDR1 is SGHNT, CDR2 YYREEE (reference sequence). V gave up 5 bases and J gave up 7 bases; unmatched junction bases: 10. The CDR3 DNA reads TGTGCCAGCAGTCGAACGGACAGGGAGGGTGAAAAACTGTTTTTT. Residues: CASSRTDREGEKLFF.

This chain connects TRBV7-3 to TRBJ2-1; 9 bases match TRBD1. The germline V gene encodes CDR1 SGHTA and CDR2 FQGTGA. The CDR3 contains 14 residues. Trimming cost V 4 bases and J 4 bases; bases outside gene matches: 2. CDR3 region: CASSSGQGYNEQFF. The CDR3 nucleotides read TGTGCCAGCAGCTCGGGACAGGGATACAATGAGCAGTTCTTC.

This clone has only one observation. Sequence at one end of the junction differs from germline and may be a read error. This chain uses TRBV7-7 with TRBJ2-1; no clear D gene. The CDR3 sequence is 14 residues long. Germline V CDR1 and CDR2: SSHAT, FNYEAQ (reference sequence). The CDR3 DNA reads TGTGCTAGCAGCTTAGAAGGCTCCTACAATGAGCAGTTCTTC. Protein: CASSLEGSYNEQFF.

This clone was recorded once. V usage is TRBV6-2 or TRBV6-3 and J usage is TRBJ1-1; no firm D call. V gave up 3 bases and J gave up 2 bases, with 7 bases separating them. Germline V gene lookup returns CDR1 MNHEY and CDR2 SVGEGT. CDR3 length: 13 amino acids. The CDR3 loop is CASSYSLNTEAFF. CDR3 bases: TGTGCCAGCAGTTATTCGCTAAACACTGAAGCTTTCTTT.

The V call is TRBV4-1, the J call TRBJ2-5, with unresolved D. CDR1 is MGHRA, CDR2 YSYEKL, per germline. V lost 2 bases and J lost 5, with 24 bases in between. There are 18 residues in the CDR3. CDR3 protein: CASSQSIKTLSNRETQYF. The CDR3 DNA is TGCGCCAGCAGCCAATCCATAAAGACTCTTTCAAACCGGGAGACCCAGTACTTC.

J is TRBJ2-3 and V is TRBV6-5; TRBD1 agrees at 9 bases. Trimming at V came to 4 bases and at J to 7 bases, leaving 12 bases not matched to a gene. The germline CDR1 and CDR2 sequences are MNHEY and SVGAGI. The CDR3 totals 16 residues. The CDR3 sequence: CASSSTDRGFIHTQYF. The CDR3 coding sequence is TGTGCCAGCAGTTCCACGGACAGGGGATTTATTCATACGCAGTATTTT.

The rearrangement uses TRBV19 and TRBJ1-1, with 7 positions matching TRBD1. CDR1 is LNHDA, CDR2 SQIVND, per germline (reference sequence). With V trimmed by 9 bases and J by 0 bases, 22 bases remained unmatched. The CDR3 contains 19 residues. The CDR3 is CASRVSGRGQHIMNTEAFF. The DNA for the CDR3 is TGTGCCAGCCGAGTAAGTGGGAGGGGACAGCATATTATGAACACTGAAGCTTTCTTT.

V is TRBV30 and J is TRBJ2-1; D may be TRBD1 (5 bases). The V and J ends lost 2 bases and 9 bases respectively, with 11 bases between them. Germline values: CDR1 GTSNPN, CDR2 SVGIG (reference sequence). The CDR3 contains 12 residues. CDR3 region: CAWSRRVGEQFF. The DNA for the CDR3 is TGTGCCTGGAGTCGCAGGGTTGGTGAGCAGTTCTTC.

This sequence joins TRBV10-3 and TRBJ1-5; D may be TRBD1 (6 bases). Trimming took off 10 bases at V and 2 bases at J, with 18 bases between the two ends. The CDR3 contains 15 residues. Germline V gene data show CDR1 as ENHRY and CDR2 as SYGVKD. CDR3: CATKGGGSRNQPQHF. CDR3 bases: TGTGCCACCAAGGGGGGGGGATCCCGCAATCAGCCCCAGCATTTT.

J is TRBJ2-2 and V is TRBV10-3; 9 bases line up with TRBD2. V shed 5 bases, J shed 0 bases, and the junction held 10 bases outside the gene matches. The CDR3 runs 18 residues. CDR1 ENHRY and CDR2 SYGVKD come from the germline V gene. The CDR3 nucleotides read TGTGCCATCAGTCCTGGGTTAGCGGGGGCCTCGAACACCGGGGAGCTGTTTTTT. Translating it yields CAISPGLAGASNTGELFF.

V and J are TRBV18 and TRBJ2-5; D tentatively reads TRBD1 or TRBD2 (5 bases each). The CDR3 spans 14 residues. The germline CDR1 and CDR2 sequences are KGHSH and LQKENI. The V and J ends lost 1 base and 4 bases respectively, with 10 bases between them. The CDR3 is CASSPRTGRETQYF. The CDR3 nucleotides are TGTGCCAGCTCACCACGAACGGGGCGAGAGACCCAGTACTTC.

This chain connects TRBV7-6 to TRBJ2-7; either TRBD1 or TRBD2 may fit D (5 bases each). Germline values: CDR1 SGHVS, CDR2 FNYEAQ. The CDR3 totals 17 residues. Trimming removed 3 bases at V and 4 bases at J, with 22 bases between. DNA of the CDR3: TGTGCCAGCAGCTTGACTACACTCCGGGGCTCAGGATACGAGCAGTACTTC. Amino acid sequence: CASSLTTLRGSGYEQYF.

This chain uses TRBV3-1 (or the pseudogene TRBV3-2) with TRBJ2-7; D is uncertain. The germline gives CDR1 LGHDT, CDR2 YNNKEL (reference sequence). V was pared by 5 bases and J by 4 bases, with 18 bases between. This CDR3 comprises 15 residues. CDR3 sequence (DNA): TGTGCCAGCAGCGGTTCTCGAGGAAGCCCATACGAGCAGTACTTC. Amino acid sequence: CASSGSRGSPYEQYF.

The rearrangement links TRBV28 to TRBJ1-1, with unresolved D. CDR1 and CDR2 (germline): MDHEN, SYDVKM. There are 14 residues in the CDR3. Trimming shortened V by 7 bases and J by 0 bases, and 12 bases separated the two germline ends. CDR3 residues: CASNPAALNTEAFF. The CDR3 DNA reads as TGTGCCAGCAATCCAGCGGCATTGAACACTGAAGCTTTCTTT.

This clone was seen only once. The CDR3 protein is CASSLAIEAETQYF. CDR3 in DNA: TGTGCCAGCAGCTTAGCGATTGAGGCGGAGACCCAGTACTTC. The chain is built from TRBV7-2 and TRBJ2-5, with unresolved D. CDR1 is SGHTA and CDR2 is FQGNSA in the germline V gene. Trimming removed 0 bases from V and 5 bases from J, with 10 bases in between. The length of the CDR3 is 14 residues.

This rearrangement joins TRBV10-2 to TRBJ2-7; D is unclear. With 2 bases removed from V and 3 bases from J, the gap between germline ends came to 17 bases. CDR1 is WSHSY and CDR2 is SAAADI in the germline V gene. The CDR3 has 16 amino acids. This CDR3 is CASSESQVGPSYEQYF. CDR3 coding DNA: TGCGCCAGCAGTGAGAGCCAGGTAGGACCCAGCTACGAGCAGTACTTC.